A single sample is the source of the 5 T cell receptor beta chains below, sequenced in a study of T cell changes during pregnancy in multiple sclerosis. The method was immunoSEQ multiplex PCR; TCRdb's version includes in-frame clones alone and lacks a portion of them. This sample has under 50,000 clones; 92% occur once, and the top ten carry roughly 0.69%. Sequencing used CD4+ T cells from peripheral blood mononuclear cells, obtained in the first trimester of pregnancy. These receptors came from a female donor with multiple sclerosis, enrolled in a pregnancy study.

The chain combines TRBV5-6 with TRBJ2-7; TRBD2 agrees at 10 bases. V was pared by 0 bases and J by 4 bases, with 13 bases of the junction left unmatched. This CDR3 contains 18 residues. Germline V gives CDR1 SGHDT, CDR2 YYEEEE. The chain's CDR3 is CASSLELAFSSGSYEQYF. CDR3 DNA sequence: TGTGCCAGCAGCTTGGAGCTAGCCTTCTCTAGCGGGAGTTACGAGCAGTACTTC.

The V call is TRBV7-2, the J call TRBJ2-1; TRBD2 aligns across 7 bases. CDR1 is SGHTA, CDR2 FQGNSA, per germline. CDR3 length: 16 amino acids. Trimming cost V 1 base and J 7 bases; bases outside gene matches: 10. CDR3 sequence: CASSLGGREWENEQFF. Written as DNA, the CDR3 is TGTGCCAGCAGCTTAGGAGGGCGGGAGTGGGAGAATGAGCAGTTCTTC.

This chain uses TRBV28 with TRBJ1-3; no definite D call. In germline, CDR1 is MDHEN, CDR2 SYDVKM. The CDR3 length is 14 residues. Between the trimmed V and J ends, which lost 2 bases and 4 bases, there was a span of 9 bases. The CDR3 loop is CASSLGSGGNTIYF. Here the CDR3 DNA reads TGTGCCAGCAGTTTAGGGAGTGGCGGAAACACCATATATTTT.

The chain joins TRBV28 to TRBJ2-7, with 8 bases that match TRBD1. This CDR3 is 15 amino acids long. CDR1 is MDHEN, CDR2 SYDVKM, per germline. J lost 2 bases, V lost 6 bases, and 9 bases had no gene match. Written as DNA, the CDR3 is TGTGCCAGCAGCGAACCACGGACAGGGACCTACGAGCAGTACTTC. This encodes CASSEPRTGTYEQYF.

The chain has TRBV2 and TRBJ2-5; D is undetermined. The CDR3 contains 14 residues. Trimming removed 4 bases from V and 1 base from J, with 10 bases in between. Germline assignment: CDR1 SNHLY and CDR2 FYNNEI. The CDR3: CASSGVPGQETQYF. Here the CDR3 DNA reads TGTGCCAGCAGTGGAGTGCCGGGCCAAGAGACCCAGTACTTC.